This T cell receptor (beta chain) comes out of a study of CXCR3 chemokines and chemotherapy response in bladder cancer. TCRdb redid the calling of the PCR reads with MiXCR, one entry per CDR3 protein. Counted here are more than 400 distinct CDR3 sequences, over 8.5% occurring once; the ten biggest clones make up approximately 30%. This clonotype is large by share. The V and J ends lost 2 bases and 2 bases respectively, with 8 bases between them. The CDR3 length is 13 residues. Germline V CDR1 and CDR2: GTSNPN, SVGIG (reference sequence). This clonotype was obtained from a human donor with bladder cancer that did not respond to neoadjuvant chemotherapy. The sample here was taken from a patient whose treatment included neoadjuvant chemotherapy. V is TRBV30 and J is TRBJ2-3; D unresolved. CDR3 coding DNA: TGTGCCTGGAGTATAGAGACCACAGATACGCAGTATTTT. Translating it yields CAWSIETTDTQYF.